Sequencing of this T cell receptor beta chain was carried out in a study of T cell changes during pregnancy in multiple sclerosis. Notes on this clone: The sample contains more than one DNA sequence encoding this CDR3.

Sequencing used immunoSEQ multiplex PCR; TCRdb keeps in-frame clones, though not all of them. The table shows some 140,000 clones, with 90% to 96% occurring only once. Trimming pared 3 bases from V and 1 base from J, leaving 7 bases between. The CDR3 runs to 13 residues. CDR1 SEHNR and CDR2 FQNEAQ come from the germline V gene (reference sequence). The TCR was taken from a female donor with multiple sclerosis, enrolled in a pregnancy study. The chain couples TRBV7-9 to TRBJ2-7; no definite D call. Sample: peripheral blood, taken after pregnancy. The DNA for the CDR3 is TGTGCCAGCAGCTTCCCAGGTTCCTACGAGCAGTACTTC. Its translation: CASSFPGSYEQYF.